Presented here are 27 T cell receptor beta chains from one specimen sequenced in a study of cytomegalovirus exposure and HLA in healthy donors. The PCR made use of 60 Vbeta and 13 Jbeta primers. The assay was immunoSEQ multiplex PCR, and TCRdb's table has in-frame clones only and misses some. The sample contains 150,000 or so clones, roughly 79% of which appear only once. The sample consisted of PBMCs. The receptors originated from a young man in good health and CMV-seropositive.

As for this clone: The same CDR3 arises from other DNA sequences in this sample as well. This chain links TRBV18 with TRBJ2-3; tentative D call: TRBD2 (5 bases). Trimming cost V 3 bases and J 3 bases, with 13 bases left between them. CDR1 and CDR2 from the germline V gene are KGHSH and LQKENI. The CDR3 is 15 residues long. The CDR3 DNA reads TGTGCCAGCTCACCGAGGGCAGGCGGTACAGATACGCAGTATTTT. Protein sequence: CASSPRAGGTDTQYF.

Here the CDR3 reads CASSPIGTDYGYTF. The CDR3 DNA sequence: TGTGCCAGCAGCCCCATCGGGACAGACTATGGCTACACCTTC. The genes are TRBV4-2 and TRBJ1-2; 7 bases map to TRBD1. The CDR3 loop spans 14 amino acids. Germline-derived CDR1 and CDR2 are LGHNA and YNFKEQ. The J segment lost 3 bases and the V segment lost 4 bases, leaving 5 bases of the junction unmatched.

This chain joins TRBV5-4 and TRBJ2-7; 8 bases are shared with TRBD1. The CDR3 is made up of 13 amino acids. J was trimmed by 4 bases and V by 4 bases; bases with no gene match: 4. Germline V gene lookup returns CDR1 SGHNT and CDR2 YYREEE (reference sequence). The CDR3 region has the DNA TGTGCCAGCAGCGGGGGACAGGTTTACGAGCAGTACTTC. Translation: CASSGGQVYEQYF.

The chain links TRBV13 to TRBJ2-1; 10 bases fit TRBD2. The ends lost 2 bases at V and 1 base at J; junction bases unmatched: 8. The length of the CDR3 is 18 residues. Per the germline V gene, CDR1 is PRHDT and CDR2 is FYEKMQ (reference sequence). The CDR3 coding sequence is TGTGCCAGCAGCTTATCTGTCCCACTAGCGGGGTCCTACAATGAGCAGTTCTTC. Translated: CASSLSVPLAGSYNEQFF.

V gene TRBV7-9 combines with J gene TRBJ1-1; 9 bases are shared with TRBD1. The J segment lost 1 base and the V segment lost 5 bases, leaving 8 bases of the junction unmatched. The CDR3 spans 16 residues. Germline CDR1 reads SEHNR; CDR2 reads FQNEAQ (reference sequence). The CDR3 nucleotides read TGTGCCAGCAGCAGACCTCCGGGACAGGGGAACACTGAAGCTTTCTTT. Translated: CASSRPPGQGNTEAFF.

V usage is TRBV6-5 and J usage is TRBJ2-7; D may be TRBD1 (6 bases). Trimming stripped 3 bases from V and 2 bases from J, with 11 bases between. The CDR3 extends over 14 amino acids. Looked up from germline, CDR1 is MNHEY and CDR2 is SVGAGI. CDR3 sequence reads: CASSYSSGAYEQYF. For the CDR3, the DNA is TGTGCCAGCAGTTATTCCTCAGGGGCCTACGAGCAGTACTTC.

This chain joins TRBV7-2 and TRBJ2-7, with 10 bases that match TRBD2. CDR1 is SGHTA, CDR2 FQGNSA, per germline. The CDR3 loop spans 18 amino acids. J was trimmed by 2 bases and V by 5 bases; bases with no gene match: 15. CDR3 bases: TGTGCCAGCAGCCCCCTAGGTGTGGGACTAGCGTTACCCTACGAGCAGTACTTC. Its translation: CASSPLGVGLALPYEQYF.

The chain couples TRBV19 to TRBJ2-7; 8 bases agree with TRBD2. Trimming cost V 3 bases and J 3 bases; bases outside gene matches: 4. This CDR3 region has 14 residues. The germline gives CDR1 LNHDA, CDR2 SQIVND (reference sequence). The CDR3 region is CASSISLAGYEQYF. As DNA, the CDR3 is TGTGCCAGTAGTATTTCCCTAGCGGGCTACGAGCAGTACTTC.

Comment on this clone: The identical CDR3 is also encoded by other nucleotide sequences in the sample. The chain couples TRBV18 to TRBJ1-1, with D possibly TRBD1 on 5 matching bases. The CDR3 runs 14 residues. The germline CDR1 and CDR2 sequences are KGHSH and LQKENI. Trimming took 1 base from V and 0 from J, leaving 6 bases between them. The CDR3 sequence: CASSPQGLNTEAFF. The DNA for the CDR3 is TGTGCCAGCTCACCACAGGGGCTGAACACTGAAGCTTTCTTT.

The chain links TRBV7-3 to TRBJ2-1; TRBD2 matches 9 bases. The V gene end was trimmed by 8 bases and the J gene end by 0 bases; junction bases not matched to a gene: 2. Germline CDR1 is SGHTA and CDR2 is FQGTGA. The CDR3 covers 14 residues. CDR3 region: CASAGGSSYNEQFF. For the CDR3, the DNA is TGTGCCAGCGCGGGGGGGAGCTCCTACAATGAGCAGTTCTTC. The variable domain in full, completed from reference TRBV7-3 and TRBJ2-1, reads GAGVSQTPSNKVTEKGKYVELRCDPISGHTALYWYRQSLGQGPEFLIYFQGTGAADDSGLPNDRFFAVRPEGSVSTLKIQRTERGDSAVYLCASAGGSSYNEQFFGPGTRLTVL.

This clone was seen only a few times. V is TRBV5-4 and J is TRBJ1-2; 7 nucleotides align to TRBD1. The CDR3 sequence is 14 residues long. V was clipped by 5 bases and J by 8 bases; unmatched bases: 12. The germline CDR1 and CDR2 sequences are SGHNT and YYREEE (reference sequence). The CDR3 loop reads CASRPDRVQRGYTF. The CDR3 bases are TGTGCCAGCAGGCCTGACAGGGTACAAAGGGGCTACACCTTC.

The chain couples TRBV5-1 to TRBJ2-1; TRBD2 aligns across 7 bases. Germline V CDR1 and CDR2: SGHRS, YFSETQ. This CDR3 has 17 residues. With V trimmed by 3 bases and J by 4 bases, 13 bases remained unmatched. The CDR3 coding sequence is TGCGCCAGCAGCTGGGGGGGGTTCGGAGCGGTATACAATGAGCAGTTCTTC. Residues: CASSWGGFGAVYNEQFF.

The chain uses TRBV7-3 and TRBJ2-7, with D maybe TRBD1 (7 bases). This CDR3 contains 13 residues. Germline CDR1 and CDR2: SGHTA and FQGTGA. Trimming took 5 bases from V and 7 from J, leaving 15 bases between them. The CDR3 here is CASSTTPGGEQYF. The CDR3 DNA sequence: TGTGCCAGCAGCACAACGCCAGGGGGGGAGCAGTACTTC.

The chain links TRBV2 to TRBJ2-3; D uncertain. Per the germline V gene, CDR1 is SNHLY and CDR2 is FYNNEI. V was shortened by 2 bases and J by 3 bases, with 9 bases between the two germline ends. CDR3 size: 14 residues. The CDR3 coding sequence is TGTGCCAGCAGTGAAAATATAGTGACAGATACGCAGTATTTT. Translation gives CASSENIVTDTQYF.

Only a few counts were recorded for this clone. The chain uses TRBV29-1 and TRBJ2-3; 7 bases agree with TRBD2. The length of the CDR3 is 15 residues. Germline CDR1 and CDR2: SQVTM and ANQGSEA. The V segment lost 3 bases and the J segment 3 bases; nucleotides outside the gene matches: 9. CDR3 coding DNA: TGCAGCGTTGAGAGTCCTAGCGGATTGACAGATACGCAGTATTTT. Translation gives CSVESPSGLTDTQYF.

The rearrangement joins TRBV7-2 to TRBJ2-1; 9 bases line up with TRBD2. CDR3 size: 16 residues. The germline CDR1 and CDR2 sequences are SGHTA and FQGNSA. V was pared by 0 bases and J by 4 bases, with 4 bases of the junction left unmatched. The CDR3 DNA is TGTGCCAGCAGCTTAGCGGGCGGGGGGGTATACAATGAGCAGTTCTTC. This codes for CASSLAGGGVYNEQFF.

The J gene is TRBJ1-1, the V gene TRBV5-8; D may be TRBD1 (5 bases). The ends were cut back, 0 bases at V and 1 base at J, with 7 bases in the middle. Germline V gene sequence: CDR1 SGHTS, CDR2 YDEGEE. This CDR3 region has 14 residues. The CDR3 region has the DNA TGTGCCAGCAGCTTGGGACAGCAGAACACTGAAGCTTTCTTT. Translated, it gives CASSLGQQNTEAFF.

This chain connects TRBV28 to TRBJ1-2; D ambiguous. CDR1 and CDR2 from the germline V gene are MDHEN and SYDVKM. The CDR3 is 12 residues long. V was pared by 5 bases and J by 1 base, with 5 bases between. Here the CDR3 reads CASSAYNYGYTF. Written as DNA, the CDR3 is TGTGCCAGCAGTGCCTATAACTATGGCTACACCTTC.

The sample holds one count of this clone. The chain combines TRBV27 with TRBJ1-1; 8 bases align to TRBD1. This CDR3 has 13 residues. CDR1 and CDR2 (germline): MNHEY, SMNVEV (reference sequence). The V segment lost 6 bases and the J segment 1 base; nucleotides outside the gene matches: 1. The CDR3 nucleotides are TGTGCCAGCAGGGGGACAGGGAACACTGAAGCTTTCTTT. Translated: CASRGTGNTEAFF.

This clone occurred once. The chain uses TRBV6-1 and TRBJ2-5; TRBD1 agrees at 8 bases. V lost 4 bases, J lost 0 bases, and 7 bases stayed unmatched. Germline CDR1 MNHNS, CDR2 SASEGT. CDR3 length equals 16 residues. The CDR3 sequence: CASSGQQGGNQETQYF. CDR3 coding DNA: TGTGCCAGCAGTGGCCAACAGGGGGGTAACCAAGAGACCCAGTACTTC.

CDR3 sequence: CASSLNSDMGGEQYF. DNA of the CDR3: TGCGCCAGCAGCTTGAACTCCGACATGGGTGGAGAGCAGTACTTC. The rearrangement links TRBV5-1 to TRBJ2-7, with D hard to call. The CDR3 loop spans 15 amino acids. V was cut by 1 base and J by 7 bases, with 18 bases left in between. Germline V CDR1 and CDR2: SGHRS, YFSETQ.

In DNA, the CDR3 is TGTGCCAGCAGTGAACCCAGGGGCTATAATTCACCCCTCCACTTT. This sequence encodes CASSEPRGYNSPLHF. The genes are TRBV6-1 and TRBJ1-6; D might be TRBD1 (6 bases). The germline V gene has CDR1 MNHNS and CDR2 SASEGT. Trimming pared 2 bases from V and 3 bases from J, leaving 8 bases between. The CDR3 is 15 residues long.

The CDR3 nucleotides are TGCGCCAGCAGCCAAGATCGAGGGACAGTAGTAGGCTATGGCTACACCTTC. Its translation is CASSQDRGTVVGYGYTF. The rearrangement joins TRBV4-1 to TRBJ1-2; 7 bases map to TRBD1. The CDR3 covers 17 residues. Per the germline V gene, CDR1 is MGHRA and CDR2 is YSYEKL. The trim removed 0 bases at V and 4 bases at J, leaving 11 bases unmatched.

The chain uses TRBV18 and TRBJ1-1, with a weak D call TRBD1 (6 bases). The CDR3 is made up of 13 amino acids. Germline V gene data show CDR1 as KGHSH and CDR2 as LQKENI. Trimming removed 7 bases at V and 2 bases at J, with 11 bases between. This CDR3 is CASYLQGNTEAFF. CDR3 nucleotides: TGTGCCAGCTACCTACAGGGAAACACTGAAGCTTTCTTT.

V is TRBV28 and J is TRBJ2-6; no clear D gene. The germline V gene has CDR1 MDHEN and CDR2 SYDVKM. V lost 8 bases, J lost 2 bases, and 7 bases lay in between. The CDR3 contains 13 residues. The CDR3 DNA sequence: TGTGCCAGCCGTCGTGCTGGGGCCAACGTCCTGACTTTC. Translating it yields CASRRAGANVLTF.

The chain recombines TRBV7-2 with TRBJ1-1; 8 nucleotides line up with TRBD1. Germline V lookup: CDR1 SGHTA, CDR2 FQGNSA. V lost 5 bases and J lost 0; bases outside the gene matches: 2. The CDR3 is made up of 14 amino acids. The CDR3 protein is CASSETGVNTEAFF. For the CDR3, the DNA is TGTGCCAGCAGCGAGACAGGGGTGAACACTGAAGCTTTCTTT.

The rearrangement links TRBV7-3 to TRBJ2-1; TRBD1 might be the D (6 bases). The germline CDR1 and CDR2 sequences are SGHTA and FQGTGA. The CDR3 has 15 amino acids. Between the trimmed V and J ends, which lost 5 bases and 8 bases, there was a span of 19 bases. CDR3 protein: CASSHTGIFDDEQFF. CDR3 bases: TGTGCCAGCAGCCACACAGGGATTTTTGACGATGAGCAGTTCTTC. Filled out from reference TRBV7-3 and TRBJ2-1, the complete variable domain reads GAGVSQTPSNKVTEKGKYVELRCDPISGHTALYWYRQSLGQGPEFLIYFQGTGAADDSGLPNDRFFAVRPEGSVSTLKIQRTERGDSAVYLCASSHTGIFDDEQFFGPGTRLTVL.